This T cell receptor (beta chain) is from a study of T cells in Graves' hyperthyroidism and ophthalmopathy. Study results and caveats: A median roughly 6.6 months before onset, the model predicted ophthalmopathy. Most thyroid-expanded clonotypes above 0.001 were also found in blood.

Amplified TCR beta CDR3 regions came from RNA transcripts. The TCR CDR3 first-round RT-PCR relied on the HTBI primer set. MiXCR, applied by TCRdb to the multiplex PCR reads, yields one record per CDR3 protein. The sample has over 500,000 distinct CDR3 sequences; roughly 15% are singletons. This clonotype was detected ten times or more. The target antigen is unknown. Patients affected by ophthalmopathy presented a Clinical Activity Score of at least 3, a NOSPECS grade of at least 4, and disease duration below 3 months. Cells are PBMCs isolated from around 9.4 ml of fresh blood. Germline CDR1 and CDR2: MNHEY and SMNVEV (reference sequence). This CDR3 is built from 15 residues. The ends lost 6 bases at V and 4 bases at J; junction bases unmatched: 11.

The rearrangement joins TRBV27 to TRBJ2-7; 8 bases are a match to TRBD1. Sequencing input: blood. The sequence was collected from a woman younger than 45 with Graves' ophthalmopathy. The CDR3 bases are TGTGCCAGCAGACTCACGCCAAACAGGGGGTACGAGCAGTACTTC. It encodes CASRLTPNRGYEQYF.